This T cell receptor beta chain was found in a study of blood T cell repertoires in COVID-19. In the study overall: Sources were T cells, B-cell-depleted T cells, or PBMCs; the material itself was cDNA or gDNA.

Germline lookup yields CDR1 WSHSY and CDR2 SAAADI. V lost 6 bases to trimming and J lost 5 bases; unmatched junction nucleotides: 7. The CDR3 length is 14 residues. The protocol was immunoSEQ multiplex PCR, while the TCRdb copy is restricted to in-frame clones and leaves out a portion. The sample holds around 270,000 clones, 86% seen once. The sequencing input was peripheral blood. The TCR sequence derives from a middle-aged man who had recovered from COVID-19. The genes are TRBV10-2 and TRBJ2-3, with TRBD2 matching 8 bases. The DNA for the CDR3 is TGCGCCAGCAGGCCGGCGGGAGGCGGAGATACGCAGTATTTT. Protein: CASRPAGGGDTQYF.